This TCR beta chain came from a study of metastatic and nonmetastatic thyroid tumors. Study information: From malignant and benign thyroid patients, repertoires in blood and in tumor or nodule tissue were compared. Whole-study findings and limits: As reported, TCR beta diversity in blood and tumor was significantly higher in malignant thyroid tumors than in benign nodules.

In the original processing: Clinicopathological groups differed in CDR3, with these differences serving to build a distant-metastasis classifier for papillary thyroid cancer. Using MiXCR, TCRdb re-called clones from the PCR reads. V and J calls and clone size were set by TCRdb, not the authors. The sample holds approximately 22,000 clones, approximately 16% seen once. Among the patients, none had received any treatment before thyroid surgery. The table lists this clone with many counts. Its matching antigen is unknown. V was cut by 0 bases and J by 2 bases, with 6 bases left in between. CDR3 length: 13 residues. CDR1 is SGDLS, CDR2 YYNGEE, per germline.

The TCR sequence derives from a female donor with papillary thyroid cancer or a benign thyroid nodule (not recorded which). Some clones in this sample may be carry-over from other donors' samples. The chain joins TRBV9 to TRBJ2-7; D gene unclear. The sequenced sample was tumor tissue. The CDR3 DNA follows: TGTGCCAGCAGCGTAGCTGGTGCCTACGAGCAGTACTTC. Amino acids: CASSVAGAYEQYF.